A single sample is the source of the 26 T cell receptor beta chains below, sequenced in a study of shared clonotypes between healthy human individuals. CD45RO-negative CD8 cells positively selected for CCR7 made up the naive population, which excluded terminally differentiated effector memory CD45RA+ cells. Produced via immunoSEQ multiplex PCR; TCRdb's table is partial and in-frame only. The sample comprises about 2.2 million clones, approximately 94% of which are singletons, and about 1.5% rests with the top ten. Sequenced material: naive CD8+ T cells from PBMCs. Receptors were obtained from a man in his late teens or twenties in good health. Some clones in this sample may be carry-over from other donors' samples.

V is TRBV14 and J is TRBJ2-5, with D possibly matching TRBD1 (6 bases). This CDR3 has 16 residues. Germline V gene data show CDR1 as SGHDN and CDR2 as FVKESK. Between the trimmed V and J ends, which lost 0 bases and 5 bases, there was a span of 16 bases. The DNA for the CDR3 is TGTGCCAGCAGCCAAGAGCCGCGAGACAGGTGGGAGACCCAGTACTTC. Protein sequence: CASSQEPRDRWETQYF.

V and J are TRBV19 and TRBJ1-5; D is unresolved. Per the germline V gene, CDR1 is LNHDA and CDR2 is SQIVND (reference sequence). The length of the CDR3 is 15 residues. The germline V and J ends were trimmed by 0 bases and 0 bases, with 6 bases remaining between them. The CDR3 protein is CASSIEWDSNQPQHF. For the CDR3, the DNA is TGTGCCAGTAGTATAGAGTGGGATAGCAATCAGCCCCAGCATTTT.

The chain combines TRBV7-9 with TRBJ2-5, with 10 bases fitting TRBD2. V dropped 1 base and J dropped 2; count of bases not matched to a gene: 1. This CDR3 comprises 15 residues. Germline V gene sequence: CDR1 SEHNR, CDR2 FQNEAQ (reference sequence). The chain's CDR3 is CASSLETSGQETQYF. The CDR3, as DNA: TGTGCCAGCAGCTTAGAGACTAGCGGGCAAGAGACCCAGTACTTC.

The DNA of the CDR3 is TGTGCCAGTAGTTTATCCTTAGGTAGCAATCAGCCCCAGCATTTT. Translation gives CASSLSLGSNQPQHF. This chain connects TRBV19 to TRBJ1-5; no definite D call. Trimming took off 5 bases at V and 0 bases at J, with 11 bases between the two ends. This CDR3 has 15 residues. Germline-derived CDR1 and CDR2 are LNHDA and SQIVND (reference sequence). Full variable domain (rest looked up from reference TRBV19 and TRBJ1-5): DGGITQSPKYLFRKEGQNVTLSCEQNLNHDAMYWYRQDPGQGLRLIYYSQIVNDFQKGDIAEGYSVSREKKESFPLTVTSAQKNPTAFYLCASSLSLGSNQPQHFGDGTRLSIL.

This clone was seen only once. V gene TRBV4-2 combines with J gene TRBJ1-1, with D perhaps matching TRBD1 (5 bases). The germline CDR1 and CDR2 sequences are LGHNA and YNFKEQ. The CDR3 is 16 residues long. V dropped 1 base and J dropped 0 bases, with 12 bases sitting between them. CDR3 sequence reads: CASSQGDLVMNTEAFF. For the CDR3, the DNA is TGTGCCAGCAGCCAAGGGGACTTGGTGATGAACACTGAAGCTTTCTTT.

The CDR3 loop is CASSGDVFNEQFF. In DNA form, the CDR3 reads TGTGCCAGTAGTGGGGACGTCTTCAATGAGCAGTTCTTC. The chain uses TRBV19 and TRBJ2-1; D may correspond to TRBD1 or TRBD2 (5 bases each). The germline CDR1 and CDR2 sequences are LNHDA and SQIVND (reference sequence). The V end was cut by 5 bases, the J end by 6 bases, with 11 bases between. The CDR3 runs to 13 residues.

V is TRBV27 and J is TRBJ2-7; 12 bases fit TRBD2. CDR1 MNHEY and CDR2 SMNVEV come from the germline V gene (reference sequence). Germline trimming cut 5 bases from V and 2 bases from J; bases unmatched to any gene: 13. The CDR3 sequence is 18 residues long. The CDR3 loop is CASSLAGGPESLTYEQYF. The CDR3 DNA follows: TGTGCCAGCAGTCTAGCGGGAGGGCCAGAATCCCTAACCTACGAGCAGTACTTC.

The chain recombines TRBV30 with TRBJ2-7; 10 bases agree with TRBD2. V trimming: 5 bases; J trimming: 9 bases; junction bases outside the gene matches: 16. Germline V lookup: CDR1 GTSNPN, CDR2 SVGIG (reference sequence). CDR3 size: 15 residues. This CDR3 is CAWVDLLAGERRQYF. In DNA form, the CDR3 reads TGTGCCTGGGTGGACCTCCTAGCGGGAGAAAGAAGGCAGTACTTC.

The CDR3 here is CASSVGQGIYNEQFF. The CDR3 DNA reads TGTGCCAGCAGTGTTGGACAGGGTATATACAATGAGCAGTTCTTC. V gene TRBV2 combines with J gene TRBJ2-1; 8 bases agree with TRBD1. Germline V gives CDR1 SNHLY, CDR2 FYNNEI. The CDR3 extends over 15 amino acids. V trimming: 4 bases; J trimming: 4 bases; junction bases outside the gene matches: 6.

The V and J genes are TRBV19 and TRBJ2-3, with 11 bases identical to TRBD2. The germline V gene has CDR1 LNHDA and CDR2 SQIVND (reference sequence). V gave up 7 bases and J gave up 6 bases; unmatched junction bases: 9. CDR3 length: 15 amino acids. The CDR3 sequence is CASTPLAGVGDTQYF. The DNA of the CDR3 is TGTGCCAGTACCCCACTAGCGGGAGTGGGGGATACGCAGTATTTT.

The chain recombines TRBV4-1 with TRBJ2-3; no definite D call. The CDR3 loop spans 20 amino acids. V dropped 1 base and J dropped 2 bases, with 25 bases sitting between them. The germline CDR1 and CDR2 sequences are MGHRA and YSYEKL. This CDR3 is CASSQVVQGPESASTDTQYF. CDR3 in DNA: TGCGCCAGCAGCCAAGTAGTCCAAGGACCCGAGTCGGCGTCCACAGATACGCAGTATTTT.

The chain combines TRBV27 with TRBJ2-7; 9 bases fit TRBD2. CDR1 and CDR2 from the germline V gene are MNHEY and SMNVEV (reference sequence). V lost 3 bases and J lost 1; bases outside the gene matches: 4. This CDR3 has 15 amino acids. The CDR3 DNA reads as TGTGCCAGCAGTTTTAGCGGGAGTGGGTCCTACGAGCAGTACTTC. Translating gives CASSFSGSGSYEQYF.

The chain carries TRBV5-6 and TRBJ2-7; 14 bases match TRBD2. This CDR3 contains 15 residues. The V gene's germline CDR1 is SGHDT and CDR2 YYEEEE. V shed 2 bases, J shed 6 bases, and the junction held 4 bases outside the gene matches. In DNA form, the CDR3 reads TGTGCCAGCAGCTTTGGGACTAGCGGGAGCTCCGAGCAGTACTTC. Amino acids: CASSFGTSGSSEQYF.

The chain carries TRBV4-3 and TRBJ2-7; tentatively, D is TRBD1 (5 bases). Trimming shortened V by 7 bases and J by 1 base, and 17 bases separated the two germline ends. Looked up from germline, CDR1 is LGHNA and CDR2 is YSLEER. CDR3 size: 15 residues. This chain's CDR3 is CASTLFAGPSYEQYF. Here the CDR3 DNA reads TGCGCCAGCACCCTCTTTGCAGGGCCGTCCTACGAGCAGTACTTC.

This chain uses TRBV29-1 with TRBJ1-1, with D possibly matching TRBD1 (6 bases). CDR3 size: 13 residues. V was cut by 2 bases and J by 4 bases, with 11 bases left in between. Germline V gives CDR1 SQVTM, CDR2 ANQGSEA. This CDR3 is CSVEFRGGTEAFF. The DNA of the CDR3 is TGCAGCGTTGAATTCAGGGGCGGCACTGAAGCTTTCTTT. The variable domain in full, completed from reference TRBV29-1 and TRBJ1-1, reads SAVISQKPSRDICQRGTSLTIQCQVDSQVTMMFWYRQQPGQSLTLIATANQGSEATYESGFVIDKFPISRPNLTFSTLTVSNMSPEDSSIYLCSVEFRGGTEAFFGQGTRLTVV.

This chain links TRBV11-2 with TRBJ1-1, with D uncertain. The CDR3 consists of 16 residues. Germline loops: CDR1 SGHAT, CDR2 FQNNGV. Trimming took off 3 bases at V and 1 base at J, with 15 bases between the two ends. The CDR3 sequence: CASSFFHMRGNTEAFF. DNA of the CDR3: TGTGCCAGCAGCTTTTTTCATATGCGGGGGAACACTGAAGCTTTCTTT.

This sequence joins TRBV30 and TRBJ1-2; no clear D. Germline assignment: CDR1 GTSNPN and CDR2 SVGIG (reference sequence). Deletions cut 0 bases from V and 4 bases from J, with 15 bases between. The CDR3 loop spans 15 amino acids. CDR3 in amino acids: CAWSVDEQSSYGYTF. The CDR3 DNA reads TGTGCCTGGAGTGTAGATGAACAGTCGAGCTATGGCTACACCTTC. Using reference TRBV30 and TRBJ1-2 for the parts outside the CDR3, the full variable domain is SQTIHQWPATLVQPVGSPLSLECTVEGTSNPNLYWYRQAAGRGLQLLFYSVGIGQISSEVPQNLSASRPQDRQFILSSKKLLLSDSGFYLCAWSVDEQSSYGYTFGSGTRLTVV.

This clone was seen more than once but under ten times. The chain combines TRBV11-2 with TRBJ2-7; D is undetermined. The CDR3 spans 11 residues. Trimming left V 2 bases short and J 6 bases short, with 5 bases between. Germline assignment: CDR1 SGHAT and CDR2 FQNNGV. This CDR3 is CASSLWFEQYF. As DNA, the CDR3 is TGTGCCAGCAGCTTATGGTTCGAGCAGTACTTC.

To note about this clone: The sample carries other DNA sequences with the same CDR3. This chain's CDR3 is CASSLVAGGYNEQFF. Here the CDR3 DNA reads TGTGCCAGCAGCTTAGTGGCGGGAGGCTACAATGAGCAGTTCTTC. The chain links TRBV7-8 to TRBJ2-1; 8 bases align to TRBD2. The CDR3 spans 15 residues. V trimming: 1 base; J trimming: 3 bases; junction bases outside the gene matches: 2. Germline V lookup: CDR1 SGHVS, CDR2 FQNEAQ.

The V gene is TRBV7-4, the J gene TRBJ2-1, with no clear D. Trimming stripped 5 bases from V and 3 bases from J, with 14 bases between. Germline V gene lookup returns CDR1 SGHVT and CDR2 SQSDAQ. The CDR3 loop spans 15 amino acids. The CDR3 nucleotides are TGTGCCAGCAGCCCCCGCTGGGAAGGCTACAATGAGCAGTTCTTC. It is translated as CASSPRWEGYNEQFF.

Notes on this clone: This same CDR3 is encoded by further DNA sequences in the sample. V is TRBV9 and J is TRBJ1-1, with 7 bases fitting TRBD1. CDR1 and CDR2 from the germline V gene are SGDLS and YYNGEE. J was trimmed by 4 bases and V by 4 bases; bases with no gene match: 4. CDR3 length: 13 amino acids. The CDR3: CASSPNRGTEAFF. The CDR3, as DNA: TGTGCCAGCAGCCCGAACAGGGGCACTGAAGCTTTCTTT.

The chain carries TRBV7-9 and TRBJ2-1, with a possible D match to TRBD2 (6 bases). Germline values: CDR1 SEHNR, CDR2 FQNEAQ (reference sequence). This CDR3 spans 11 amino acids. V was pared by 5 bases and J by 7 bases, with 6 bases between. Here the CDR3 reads CASSGGNEQFF. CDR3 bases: TGTGCCAGCAGCGGGGGGAATGAGCAGTTCTTC.

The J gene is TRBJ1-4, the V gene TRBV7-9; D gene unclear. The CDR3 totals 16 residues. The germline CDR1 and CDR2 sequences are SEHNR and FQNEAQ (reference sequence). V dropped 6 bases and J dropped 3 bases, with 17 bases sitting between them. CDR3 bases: TGTGCCAGCAGTTCTAGGCCCGGCTCAGCTAATGAAAAACTGTTTTTT. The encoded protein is CASSSRPGSANEKLFF.

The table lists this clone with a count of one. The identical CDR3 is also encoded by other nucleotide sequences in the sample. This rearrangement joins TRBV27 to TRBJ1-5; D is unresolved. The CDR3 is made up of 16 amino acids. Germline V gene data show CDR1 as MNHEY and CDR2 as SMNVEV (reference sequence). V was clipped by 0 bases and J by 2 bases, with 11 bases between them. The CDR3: CASSLSAGEGNQPQHF. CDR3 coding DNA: TGTGCCAGCAGTTTATCGGCCGGGGAGGGCAATCAGCCCCAGCATTTT.

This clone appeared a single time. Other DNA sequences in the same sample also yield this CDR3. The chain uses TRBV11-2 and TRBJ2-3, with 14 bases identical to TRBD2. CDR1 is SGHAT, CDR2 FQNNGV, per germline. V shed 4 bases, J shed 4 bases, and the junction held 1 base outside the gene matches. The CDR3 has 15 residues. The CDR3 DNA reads TGTGCCAGCAGCTCGGGACTAGCGGGAGCAGATACGCAGTATTTT. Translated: CASSSGLAGADTQYF.

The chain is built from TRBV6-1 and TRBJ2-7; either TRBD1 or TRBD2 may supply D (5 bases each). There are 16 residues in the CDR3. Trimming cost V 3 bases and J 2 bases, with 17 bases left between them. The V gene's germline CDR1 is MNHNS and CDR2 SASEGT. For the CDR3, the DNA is TGTGCCAGCAGTGAGGGGGAGTTCAACCCCACCTACGAGCAGTACTTC. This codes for CASSEGEFNPTYEQYF.